The 18 T cell receptor beta chains listed next were all sequenced from one sample in a study of blood T cell repertoires in COVID-19. Assay used: immunoSEQ multiplex PCR; TCRdb lists only in-frame clones, some missing. This sample has some 74,000 clones, with approximately 91% found just once. The specimen was peripheral blood. The receptors here all came from a man aged 50 or older with acute or convalescent COVID-19.

This clone appeared a few times. The genes are TRBV11-2 and TRBJ1-6, with 8 bases identical to TRBD1. Germline assignment: CDR1 SGHAT and CDR2 FQNNGV. The CDR3 is 14 residues long. V gave up 2 bases and J gave up 7 bases; unmatched junction bases: 1. The CDR3 sequence: CASSLRQGNSPLHF. CDR3 bases: TGTGCCAGCAGCTTAAGACAGGGGAATTCACCCCTCCACTTT.

This sequence joins TRBV10-2 and TRBJ2-1; D is perhaps TRBD2 (6 bases). CDR1 is WSHSY and CDR2 is SAAADI in the germline V gene. This CDR3 region has 15 residues. V lost 0 bases and J lost 8, with 14 bases in between. CDR3 nucleotides: TGCGCCAGCAGTGAGTCGACTAGGTTGTTTGATGAGCAGTTCTTC. Its translation is CASSESTRLFDEQFF.

V and J are TRBV5-4 and TRBJ1-1, with D hard to call. The V gene lost 1 base and the J gene lost 0 bases, with 7 bases spanning the gap. The CDR3 sequence is 14 residues long. Germline CDR1 and CDR2: SGHNT and YYREEE (reference sequence). CDR3 bases: TGTGCCAGCAGCTTGTTCGGAGTGAACACTGAAGCTTTCTTT. Its protein product is CASSLFGVNTEAFF.

The DNA for the CDR3 is TGCAGTGCTAGTAAGGCAGGGGGTAGCAATCAGCCCCAGCATTTT. It encodes CSASKAGGSNQPQHF. The V and J genes are TRBV20-1 and TRBJ1-5, with 7 bases matching TRBD1. The CDR3 contains 15 residues. V dropped 3 bases and J dropped 0; count of bases not matched to a gene: 5. Germline V lookup: CDR1 DFQATT, CDR2 SNEGSKA (reference sequence).

V is TRBV6-1 and J is TRBJ1-5; D unresolved. CDR3 length equals 14 residues. CDR1 and CDR2 from the germline V gene are MNHNS and SASEGT. V shed 0 bases and J shed 2 bases, with 5 bases lying between them. For the CDR3, the DNA is TGTGCCAGCAGTGAAGCCGGGGGCAATCAGCCCCAGCATTTT. The encoded protein is CASSEAGGNQPQHF.

This chain joins TRBV24-1 and TRBJ2-3, with D maybe TRBD2 (6 bases). This CDR3 is built from 13 residues. The germline CDR1 and CDR2 sequences are KGHDR and SFDVKD. V gave up 7 bases and J gave up 2 bases, with 9 bases separating them. CDR3 residues: CATRGGATDTQYF. The CDR3 DNA follows: TGTGCCACCAGGGGCGGGGCCACAGATACGCAGTATTTT.

The chain combines TRBV9 with TRBJ2-3; maybe TRBD2 (6 bases). This CDR3 spans 13 amino acids. The germline gives CDR1 SGDLS, CDR2 YYNGEE. Trimming cost V 1 base and J 8 bases, with 11 bases left between them. CDR3 nucleotide sequence: TGTGCCAGCAGCGTACGGGGGTCAGTTACGCAGTATTTT. This codes for CASSVRGSVTQYF.

The gene calls are TRBV27 and TRBJ1-1, with 7 positions matching TRBD1. Germline CDR1 is MNHEY and CDR2 is SMNVEV (reference sequence). The junction had 8 bases not matched to a gene; V was cut back by 2 bases and J by 2 bases. The CDR3 runs 16 residues. The CDR3 nucleotides read TGTGCCAGCAGTTTAGACAGGGATACAGGTAACACTGAAGCTTTCTTT. Protein product: CASSLDRDTGNTEAFF.

The chain is built from TRBV15 and TRBJ1-1; no clear D. Germline lookup yields CDR1 LNHNV and CDR2 YYDKDF (reference sequence). V lost 4 bases and J lost 2, with 8 bases in between. The CDR3 runs to 13 residues. CDR3 loop: CATSITVNTEAFF. The CDR3 DNA sequence: TGTGCCACCAGCATCACAGTAAACACTGAAGCTTTCTTT.

J is TRBJ2-7 and V is TRBV19; weak D call: TRBD1 (5 bases). The CDR3 has 12 amino acids. Trimming took off 4 bases at V and 4 bases at J, with 8 bases between the two ends. Germline V CDR1 and CDR2: LNHDA, SQIVND (reference sequence). The CDR3 here is CASSNKGYEQYF. The CDR3 DNA sequence: TGTGCCAGTAGTAACAAGGGGTACGAGCAGTACTTC.

The chain combines TRBV5-1 with TRBJ1-1; perhaps TRBD1 as D (5 bases). Germline V lookup: CDR1 SGHRS, CDR2 YFSETQ. This CDR3 is 14 amino acids long. V gave up 4 bases and J gave up 7 bases, with 17 bases separating them. The CDR3 loop reads CASSPLTEAGEAFF. CDR3 DNA sequence: TGCGCCAGCAGCCCGTTGACAGAGGCAGGTGAAGCTTTCTTT.

V and J are TRBV11-2 and TRBJ2-7; possible D gene TRBD1, 5 bases. Germline V gene lookup returns CDR1 SGHAT and CDR2 FQNNGV. This CDR3 spans 12 amino acids. Trimming removed 3 bases from V and 3 bases from J, with 6 bases in between. CDR3 amino acids: CASSLTDYEQYF. DNA of the CDR3: TGTGCCAGCAGCTTGACAGACTACGAGCAGTACTTC.

J is TRBJ2-5 and V is TRBV24-1, with a tentative D call TRBD1 (6 bases). CDR1 and CDR2 (germline): KGHDR, SFDVKD. The CDR3 is 16 amino acids. Trimming pared 9 bases from V and 0 bases from J, leaving 19 bases between. CDR3 sequence reads: CATGKSKTGYQETQYF. DNA for the CDR3: TGTGCCACCGGGAAATCGAAAACAGGGTACCAAGAGACCCAGTACTTC.

The rearrangement joins TRBV2 to TRBJ1-6; tentative D call: TRBD1 (5 bases). The CDR3 loop spans 15 amino acids. Trimming removed 5 bases at V and 0 bases at J, with 8 bases between. Germline V lookup: CDR1 SNHLY, CDR2 FYNNEI. Here the CDR3 reads CASSRGNSYNSPLHF. The CDR3, as DNA: TGTGCCAGCAGTAGGGGTAACTCCTATAATTCACCCCTCCACTTT.

This clone was found a few times. V usage is TRBV10-1 and J usage is TRBJ2-2, with 9 positions matching TRBD1. V gave up 8 bases and J gave up 3 bases; unmatched junction bases: 1. This CDR3 region has 13 residues. Germline loops: CDR1 WNHNN, CDR2 SYGVQD (reference sequence). The CDR3 DNA is TGCGCCAGCGGGACAGGGTACACCGGGGAGCTGTTTTTT. Translation gives CASGTGYTGELFF.

The chain recombines TRBV25-1 with TRBJ1-1; 12 bases agree with TRBD1. Germline loops: CDR1 MGHDK, CDR2 SYGVNS. V lost 4 bases and J lost 11; bases outside the gene matches: 8. The CDR3 sequence is 14 residues long. The chain's CDR3 is CASSGGTGGAYAFF. The CDR3 nucleotides read TGTGCCAGCAGTGGGGGGACAGGGGGCGCGTATGCTTTCTTT.

CDR3 bases: TGTGCCAGTAGTCCCACTCGGACAGGGGGCCTTGAAAAACTGTTTTTT. This sequence encodes CASSPTRTGGLEKLFF. The chain links TRBV19 to TRBJ1-4; 11 bases map to TRBD1. The CDR3 runs to 16 residues. J was trimmed by 7 bases and V by 5 bases; bases with no gene match: 9. Germline CDR1 is LNHDA and CDR2 is SQIVND (reference sequence).

V and J are TRBV4-1 and TRBJ2-1, with 14 bases lining up with TRBD2. The CDR3 covers 20 residues. CDR1 is MGHRA and CDR2 is YSYEKL in the germline V gene. V was clipped by 1 base and J by 2 bases; unmatched bases: 10. Written as DNA, the CDR3 is TGCGCCAGCAGCCAAGTGAGGACTAGCGGGGGGTCCTCACCCTACAATGAGCAGTTCTTC. It is translated as CASSQVRTSGGSSPYNEQFF.